Listed below are T cell receptor delta chains from one sample, sequenced in a study of gamma-delta chains in newborns, infants, children. TCRdb reanalysed the reads with CATT. The sample includes approximately 2,000 delta-chain clones, around 3% of them seen just once. Sequencing input: blood. The receptors originated from a child in good health. Both conserved end residues are part of each CDR3. The D gene is left open where the match is weak. Expanded clones get a size class; other rows say once, few or many, or leave the size out.

j_call: TRDJ1; v_call: TRDV3; clone_size: -; d_call: TRDD3; cdr3_nt: TGTGCCTTTTACCTGGGGGCCCCGTACACCGATAAACTCATCTTT; cdr3_aa: CAFYLGAPYTDKLIF
j_call: TRDJ1; v_call: TRDV2; clone_size: few; d_call: TRDD3; cdr3_nt: TGTGCCTGTGACACCGTACGGTCTCAAATACGGACTGGGGACACCGATAAACTCACCTTT; cdr3_aa: CACDTVRSQIRTGDTDKLTF
j_call: TRDJ1; v_call: TRDV2; clone_size: few; d_call: TRDD3; cdr3_nt: TGTGCCTGCTCCCAACTGGGGGATGGGTGGTACACCGATAAACTCATCTTT; cdr3_aa: CACSQLGDGWYTDKLIF
j_call: TRDJ1; v_call: TRDV2; clone_size: large; d_call: -; cdr3_nt: TGTGCCTGTGACACGTTGGCACACACCGATAAACTCATCTTT; cdr3_aa: CACDTLAHTDKLIF
j_call: TRDJ1; v_call: TRDV3; clone_size: medium-sized; d_call: TRDD3; cdr3_nt: TGTGCCTGCACTATCCTCACTGCGTTACTGGGGGGTTACCGAGGGTACACCGATAAACTCATCTTT; cdr3_aa: CACTILTALLGGYRGYTDKLIF
j_call: TRDJ1; v_call: TRDV1; clone_size: -; d_call: -; cdr3_nt: TGTGCTCTTGGGGGCTCCTCTTCCTACGACTGGGGATACACCGATAAACTCATCTTT; cdr3_aa: CALGGSSSYDWGYTDKLIF
j_call: TRDJ1; v_call: TRDV2; clone_size: few; d_call: -; cdr3_nt: TGTGCCTGTCTGCCCCTAATCTCCACCGATAAGCTCATCTTT; cdr3_aa: CACLPLISTDKLIF
j_call: TRDJ1; v_call: TRDV1; clone_size: large; d_call: TRDD3; cdr3_nt: TGTGCTCTTGGAGACCTACAGCTCTCCTACTGGGGGATACTGACCGATAAACTCATCTTT; cdr3_aa: CALGDLQLSYWGILTDKLIF
j_call: TRDJ1; v_call: TRDV3; clone_size: medium-sized; d_call: TRDD3; cdr3_nt: TGTGCCCCCACGAATTCCCGAACTAAAGTACTGGGGGATACGCCCGATAAACTCATCTTT; cdr3_aa: CAPTNSRTKVLGDTPDKLIF
j_call: TRDJ1; v_call: TRDV2; clone_size: few; d_call: TRDD3; cdr3_nt: TGTGCCTGTGACACCGCACCCCCTTCCCAAAATACTGGGGGATACGTCTCCGATAAACTCATCTTT; cdr3_aa: CACDTAPPSQNTGGYVSDKLIF
j_call: TRDJ1; v_call: TRDV2; clone_size: medium-sized; d_call: TRDD3; cdr3_nt: TGTGCCTGTGACACCATCCCTACTGGGGGATACAAGGATAGGAACGATAAACTCATCTTT; cdr3_aa: CACDTIPTGGYKDRNDKLIF
j_call: TRDJ1; v_call: TRDV1; clone_size: few; d_call: TRDD3; cdr3_nt: TGTGCTCTTGGGGAACGGCACTACTTTGGGGGATTGACCGATAAACTCATCTTT; cdr3_aa: CALGERHYFGGLTDKLIF
j_call: TRDJ2; v_call: TRDV2; clone_size: few; d_call: TRDD3; cdr3_nt: TGTGCCTGTGACTCCCTTACTGGGGGACCGTTGCTTACTCCGACAGCACAACTCTTCTTT; cdr3_aa: CACDSLTGGPLLTPTAQLFF
j_call: TRDJ1; v_call: TRDV2; clone_size: large; d_call: -; cdr3_nt: TGTGCCTGTGACACCGTGGGGATGGGGGGCAGCACCGATAAACTCATCTTT; cdr3_aa: CACDTVGMGGSTDKLIF
j_call: TRDJ1; v_call: TRDV2; clone_size: -; d_call: -; cdr3_nt: TGTGCCAGTGACGCCCTGGCCGCCCATTATCGGTACACCGATAAACTCATCTTT; cdr3_aa: CASDALAAHYRYTDKLIF
j_call: TRDJ1; v_call: TRDV2; clone_size: medium-sized; d_call: -; cdr3_nt: TGTGCCTGTGACACCGTAGGGGATCTCTCGTCCGATAAACTCATCTTT; cdr3_aa: CACDTVGDLSSDKLIF
j_call: TRDJ1; v_call: TRDV2; clone_size: -; d_call: TRDD3; cdr3_nt: TGTGCCTGTGACCCTCTGCTGGGGGAGTACACCGATAAACTCATCTTT; cdr3_aa: CACDPLLGEYTDKLIF
j_call: TRDJ1; v_call: TRDV1; clone_size: few; d_call: TRDD3; cdr3_nt: TGTGCTCTTGGGGAACCGGGGACCTTTGGGGGGATACCGTACACCGATAAACTCATCTTT; cdr3_aa: CALGEPGTFGGIPYTDKLIF
j_call: TRDJ1; v_call: TRDV2; clone_size: large; d_call: -; cdr3_nt: TGTGCCTGTGACACCTTATCCTTCGGGATTTCAGAGGGTAAACTCATCTTT; cdr3_aa: CACDTLSFGISEGKLIF
j_call: TRDJ1; v_call: TRAV29/DV5; clone_size: -; d_call: TRDD3; cdr3_nt: TGTGCAGCAAGCGTTACCCACATCAGTCGGGGCCAACTAAGGAAGGACTGGGGGAGGTACACCGATAAGCTCATCTTT; cdr3_aa: CAASVTHISRGQLRKDWGRYTDKLIF
j_call: TRDJ1; v_call: TRDV2; clone_size: medium-sized; d_call: TRDD3; cdr3_nt: TGTGCCTGTCAGGAACTGGGGGAGAACACCGATAAACTCATCTTT; cdr3_aa: CACQELGENTDKLIF
j_call: TRDJ1; v_call: TRDV2; clone_size: large; d_call: -; cdr3_nt: TGTGCCTGTGACGGAGTTGGGGGCCCGGAGTACACCGATAAACTCATCTTT; cdr3_aa: CACDGVGGPEYTDKLIF
j_call: TRDJ1; v_call: TRDV1; clone_size: medium-sized; d_call: TRDD3; cdr3_nt: TGTGCTCTTGGGGAGGCCCTGCGGACTGGGGGATACAATAAACTCATCTTT; cdr3_aa: CALGEALRTGGYNKLIF
j_call: TRDJ1; v_call: TRDV2; clone_size: medium-sized; d_call: -; cdr3_nt: TGTGCCTGTGACACCCTGCAGGGCTCCGAGCGGACCAACGGTAAACTCATCTTT; cdr3_aa: CACDTLQGSERTNGKLIF
j_call: TRDJ1; v_call: TRAV29/DV5; clone_size: -; d_call: TRDD3; cdr3_nt: TGTGCAACAACCGGTCGCGATTTTCCTCTAACTGGGGGATACGGGTACACCAATAAACTCATCTTT; cdr3_aa: CATTGRDFPLTGGYGYTNKLIF
j_call: TRDJ1; v_call: TRDV2; clone_size: -; d_call: TRDD3; cdr3_nt: TGTGCCTGTGACACCGTCAAAGTATCTGGGGGATTGATATCCACCGATAAACTCATCTTT; cdr3_aa: CACDTVKVSGGLISTDKLIF
j_call: TRDJ1; v_call: TRDV2; clone_size: -; d_call: TRDD3; cdr3_nt: TGTGCTCGTGACCTTATTGGTGGGGGATACGCGAAACTCATCTTT; cdr3_aa: CARDLIGGGYAKLIF
j_call: TRDJ1; v_call: TRDV2; clone_size: large; d_call: TRDD3; cdr3_nt: TGTGCCTGTGACACGGTTACTGGGGGATACGGGAAGTACACCGATAAACTCATCTTT; cdr3_aa: CACDTVTGGYGKYTDKLIF
j_call: TRDJ1; v_call: TRDV2; clone_size: medium-sized; d_call: TRDD3; cdr3_nt: TGTGCCTGTGAGCGACTGGGGGATACTTCGATCGCCGATAAACTCATCTTC; cdr3_aa: CACERLGDTSIADKLIF
j_call: TRDJ1; v_call: TRDV2; clone_size: few; d_call: -; cdr3_nt: TGTGCCTGTGATGTCCTTCCCAGGAACGATAAACTCATCTTT; cdr3_aa: CACDVLPRNDKLIF
j_call: TRDJ3; v_call: TRDV1; clone_size: large; d_call: -; cdr3_nt: TGTGCTCTTGGGGAAGGCCCCGGGGTGGCCTCAGCCCGACAGATGTTTTTC; cdr3_aa: CALGEGPGVASARQMFF
j_call: TRDJ1; v_call: TRDV1; clone_size: medium-sized; d_call: TRDD3; cdr3_nt: TGTGCTCTTGGGGAAATCGCACTGGGGGGGGTCGATAAACTCATCTTT; cdr3_aa: CALGEIALGGVDKLIF
j_call: TRDJ1; v_call: TRDV3; clone_size: medium-sized; d_call: TRDD3; cdr3_nt: TGTGCCTTGATTTGGGGGAGTAACGATAAACTCATCTTT; cdr3_aa: CALIWGSNDKLIF
j_call: TRDJ1; v_call: TRDV2; clone_size: large; d_call: TRDD3; cdr3_nt: TGTGCCTGTGACAGGCTATTATCGGGGGATATGTACACCGATAAACTCATCTTT; cdr3_aa: CACDRLLSGDMYTDKLIF
j_call: TRDJ1; v_call: TRDV2; clone_size: medium-sized; d_call: TRDD3; cdr3_nt: TGTGCCTGCGAACCCTTAACACTGGGGGATACGCACACCGATAAACTCATCTTT; cdr3_aa: CACEPLTLGDTHTDKLIF
j_call: TRDJ1; v_call: TRDV2; clone_size: large; d_call: -; cdr3_nt: TGTGCCTGTGACACCGTCTCCATAAAACCCCGCACCGATAAACTCATCTTT; cdr3_aa: CACDTVSIKPRTDKLIF
j_call: TRDJ1; v_call: TRDV1; clone_size: -; d_call: -; cdr3_nt: TGTGCTCTTGGGGGATCTAGACGTTCTGAGCTGGGGCAATATCAGACGACCGATAAACTCATCTTT; cdr3_aa: CALGGSRRSELGQYQTTDKLIF
j_call: TRDJ1; v_call: TRDV2; clone_size: few; d_call: TRDD3; cdr3_nt: TGTGCCTGTGACACTGCGGGATACGGGATAGAGTACACCGACAAACTCATCTTT; cdr3_aa: CACDTAGYGIEYTDKLIF
j_call: TRDJ1; v_call: TRDV1; clone_size: few; d_call: TRDD3; cdr3_nt: TGTGCTCTTGGGGAACTCAGTCTAGGTAATCGATGGGGGATACCTACGCGAAATTGTAGGCTCTTCTACACCGATAAACTCATCTTT; cdr3_aa: CALGELSLGNRWGIPTRNCRLFYTDKLIF
j_call: TRDJ1; v_call: TRDV2; clone_size: large; d_call: -; cdr3_nt: TGTGCCTGTGACACTTTAGACGGGGTCCCTAGGGCCGATAAACTCATCTTT; cdr3_aa: CACDTLDGVPRADKLIF
j_call: TRDJ1; v_call: TRDV2; clone_size: large; d_call: TRDD3; cdr3_nt: TGTGCCTGTGACACCGTGCTTGGTGGGGGATACGCGAGAGGGAACACCGATAAACTCATCTTT; cdr3_aa: CACDTVLGGGYARGNTDKLIF
j_call: TRDJ1; v_call: TRDV1; clone_size: -; d_call: TRDD3; cdr3_nt: TGTGCTCTTGGGGAACGTTCCTTTCCTTACTGGGGGATCCGTTACAAACTCATCTTT; cdr3_aa: CALGERSFPYWGIRYKLIF
j_call: TRDJ1; v_call: TRDV2; clone_size: medium-sized; d_call: TRDD3; cdr3_nt: TGTGCCTGTGACCTACTGGGGGATCGGGGTACCGATAAACTCATCTTT; cdr3_aa: CACDLLGDRGTDKLIF
j_call: TRDJ1; v_call: TRDV2; clone_size: medium-sized; d_call: TRDD3; cdr3_nt: TGTGCCTGTGACACCGTCTCGGTGCTACTGGGGGAACCCGATAAACTCATCTTT; cdr3_aa: CACDTVSVLLGEPDKLIF
j_call: TRDJ1; v_call: TRDV2; clone_size: large; d_call: TRDD3; cdr3_nt: TGTGCCTGTGACACTCTGGGGGCTCCCGACACCGATAAACTCATCTTT; cdr3_aa: CACDTLGAPDTDKLIF
j_call: TRDJ1; v_call: TRDV2; clone_size: medium-sized; d_call: TRDD3; cdr3_nt: TGTGCCTGTGACACTTTACTGGGGGACCCGGGGTACACCGATAAACTCATCTTT; cdr3_aa: CACDTLLGDPGYTDKLIF
j_call: TRDJ2; v_call: TRDV2; clone_size: large; d_call: TRDD3; cdr3_nt: TGTGCCTGTGACACCTTTTTTCTGGGGGATACGCTTGAGACAGCACAACTCTTCTTT; cdr3_aa: CACDTFFLGDTLETAQLFF
j_call: TRDJ1; v_call: TRDV3; clone_size: few; d_call: TRDD3; cdr3_nt: TGTGCCTTGCTACCTTGGGGGATACTGAACGCCGATAAACTCATCTTT; cdr3_aa: CALLPWGILNADKLIF
j_call: TRDJ1; v_call: TRDV1; clone_size: -; d_call: TRDD3; cdr3_nt: TGTGCTCTTGGGGACTCGCCCTTCCTTCCTAGACTGGGGGATCAGAGGAAACTCATCTTT; cdr3_aa: CALGDSPFLPRLGDQRKLIF
j_call: TRDJ1; v_call: TRDV2; clone_size: few; d_call: TRDD3; cdr3_nt: TGTGCCTGTGACACCGTCGCACTGGGGGATATGTCGGGTGAACTCATCTTT; cdr3_aa: CACDTVALGDMSGELIF
j_call: TRDJ1; v_call: TRDV2; clone_size: large; d_call: -; cdr3_nt: TGTGCCTGTGACACGCTGGAGAACACCGATAAACTCATCTTT; cdr3_aa: CACDTLENTDKLIF
j_call: TRDJ1; v_call: TRDV2; clone_size: few; d_call: TRDD3; cdr3_nt: TGTGCCTGTGACACCGTTGGGGGAAACACTGATAAACCCATCTTT; cdr3_aa: CACDTVGGNTDKPIF
j_call: TRDJ1; v_call: TRDV2; clone_size: large; d_call: TRDD3; cdr3_nt: TGTGCCTGTGACACCGTGACTGGGGGATACCGGTACACCGATAAACTCATCTTT; cdr3_aa: CACDTVTGGYRYTDKLIF
j_call: TRDJ1; v_call: TRDV1; clone_size: few; d_call: -; cdr3_nt: TGTGCTCTTGGGGAAACCTCCTACCTGGGGAATAAACTCATCTTT; cdr3_aa: CALGETSYLGNKLIF
j_call: TRDJ1; v_call: TRDV2; clone_size: large; d_call: TRDD3; cdr3_nt: TGTGCCTGTGACCCGTTACTGGGGGATAACCCCGACACCGATAAACTCATCTTT; cdr3_aa: CACDPLLGDNPDTDKLIF
j_call: TRDJ1; v_call: TRDV2; clone_size: medium-sized; d_call: TRDD3; cdr3_nt: TGTGCCTGTGAAATTCTTCTTCCGAGTACTGGGGGATCTGAGTACACCGATAAACTCATCTTT; cdr3_aa: CACEILLPSTGGSEYTDKLIF
j_call: TRDJ1; v_call: TRDV2; clone_size: few; d_call: -; cdr3_nt: TGTGCCTGTGACTCCCTTCGGGATCCGGGGGACACCGATAAACTCATCTTT; cdr3_aa: CACDSLRDPGDTDKLIF
j_call: TRDJ1; v_call: TRDV2; clone_size: -; d_call: TRDD3; cdr3_nt: TGTGCCTGTGACACTCCCACTGGGGGAGGCACCGATAAACTCATCTTT; cdr3_aa: CACDTPTGGGTDKLIF
j_call: TRDJ1; v_call: TRDV2; clone_size: large; d_call: TRDD3; cdr3_nt: TGTGCCTGTGACACCGTGGCTGGGGGGTCGTACACCGATAAACTCATCTTT; cdr3_aa: CACDTVAGGSYTDKLIF
j_call: TRDJ1; v_call: TRDV2; clone_size: large; d_call: -; cdr3_nt: TGTGCCTGTGACAACGTACGGGGGACCGATAAACTCATCTTT; cdr3_aa: CACDNVRGTDKLIF